This T cell receptor (beta chain) originates from a study of OX40 agonist ivuxolimab in advanced cancers. Trimming removed 7 bases from V and 4 bases from J, with 10 bases in between. This CDR3 spans 12 amino acids. In germline, CDR1 is LNHDA, CDR2 SQIVND (reference sequence). Data came from immunoSEQ multiplex PCR; TCRdb stores just in-frame clones and leaves some out. The sample holds fewer than 90,000 clones, 88% seen once. This TCR came from an adult with an advanced solid tumor such as melanoma, head and neck, liver or kidney cancer. The source material was CD4+ or CD8+ T cells sorted from blood, sampled in a trial of the OX40 agonist ivuxolimab. The chain is built from TRBV19 and TRBJ1-1, with D tentatively TRBD1 (6 bases). The CDR3: CASTLTGTEAFF. DNA for the CDR3: TGTGCCAGTACCCTGACAGGCACTGAAGCTTTCTTT.